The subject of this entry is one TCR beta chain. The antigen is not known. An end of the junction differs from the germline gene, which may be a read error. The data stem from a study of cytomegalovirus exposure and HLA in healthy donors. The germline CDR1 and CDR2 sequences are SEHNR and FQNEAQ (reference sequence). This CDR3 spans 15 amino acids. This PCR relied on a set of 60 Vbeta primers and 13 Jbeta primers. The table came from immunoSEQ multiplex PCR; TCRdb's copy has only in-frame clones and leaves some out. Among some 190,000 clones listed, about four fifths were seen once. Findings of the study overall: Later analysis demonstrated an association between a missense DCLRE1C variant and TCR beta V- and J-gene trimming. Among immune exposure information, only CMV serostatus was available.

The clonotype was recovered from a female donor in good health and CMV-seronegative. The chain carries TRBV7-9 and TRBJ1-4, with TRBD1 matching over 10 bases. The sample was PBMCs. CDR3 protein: CSSSIGTGDGEKLFF. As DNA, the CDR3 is TGTTCCAGCAGCATAGGGACAGGGGATGGGGAAAAACTGTTTTTT.